The T cell receptor beta chain described here comes from a study of cytomegalovirus exposure and HLA in healthy donors. Looking at the study overall: Early release data held tens of millions of unique TCRs from HLA-typed donors.

V was pared by 6 bases and J by 6 bases, with 6 bases of the junction left unmatched. The CDR3 has 13 residues. Looked up from germline, CDR1 is SGHRS and CDR2 is YFSETQ. PCR used 60 Vbeta primers and 13 Jbeta primers. Profiling relied on immunoSEQ multiplex PCR, and the TCRdb table lists in-frame clones only, not all of them. This sample's table reports around 60,000 clones. The sequence came from a man between 25 and 39 years old in good health and CMV-seropositive. The sequencing sample was made of PBMCs. The chain combines TRBV5-1 with TRBJ1-1; 9 positions match TRBD1. CDR3 sequence (DNA): TGCGCCAGCACGCTAACAGGGGGCCCTGAAGCTTTCTTT. It specifies CASTLTGGPEAFF.